This entry features one T cell receptor beta chain sequence. Its antigen is unidentified. The data belong to a study of shared clonotypes between healthy human individuals. In the study overall: Three plates were used per donor for CD4 naive, three for CD4 memory, two for CD8 naive and one for CD8 memory.

Libraries were prepared by immunoSEQ multiplex PCR; TCRdb keeps only in-frame clonotypes and omits some of them. The repertoire holds roughly 850,000 clones, with roughly 96% as singletons. Germline V lookup: CDR1 SEHNR, CDR2 FQNEAQ (reference sequence). The CDR3 runs to 15 residues. V was shortened by 7 bases and J by 6 bases, with 22 bases between the two germline ends. Study-level findings and limits: Of the naive CD4 clonotypes, around 4.7% were shared across several donors.

The naive CD8 population came from CD45RO-negative cells selected for CCR7, without terminally differentiated effector memory CD45RA+ cells. The origin of this receptor is a man aged 30 to 39 in good health. The sample comprised naive CD8+ T cells sorted from blood. The V gene is TRBV7-9, the J gene TRBJ2-7, with D tentatively TRBD1 or TRBD2 (5 bases each). The CDR3 nucleotides read TGTGCCAGCACCCGGGTGGGCCAGGGAGCCACCGAGCAGTACTTC. Its translation is CASTRVGQGATEQYF.